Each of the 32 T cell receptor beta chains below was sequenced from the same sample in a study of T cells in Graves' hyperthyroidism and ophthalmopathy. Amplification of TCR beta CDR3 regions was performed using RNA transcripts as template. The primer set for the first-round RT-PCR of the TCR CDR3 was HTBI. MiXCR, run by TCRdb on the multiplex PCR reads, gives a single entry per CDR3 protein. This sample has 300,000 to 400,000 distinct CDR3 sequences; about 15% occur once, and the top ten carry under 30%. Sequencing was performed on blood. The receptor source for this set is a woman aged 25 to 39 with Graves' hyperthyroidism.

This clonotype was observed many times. Here the CDR3 DNA reads TGTGCCAGCAGTGCCCACGTCAGGGGGCCGGTAGATACGCAGTATTTT. This encodes CASSAHVRGPVDTQYF. The chain combines TRBV28 with TRBJ2-3, with TRBD1 matching 8 bases. Germline CDR1 is MDHEN and CDR2 is SYDVKM. The CDR3 consists of 16 residues. J was trimmed by 5 bases and V by 5 bases; bases with no gene match: 12.

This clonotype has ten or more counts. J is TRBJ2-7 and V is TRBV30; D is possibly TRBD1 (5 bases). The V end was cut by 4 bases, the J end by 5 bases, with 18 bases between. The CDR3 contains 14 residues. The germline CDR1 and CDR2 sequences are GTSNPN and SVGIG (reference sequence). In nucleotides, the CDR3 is TGTGCCTGGACCCTTAATTCAGGGTGGAACGAGCAGTACTTC. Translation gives CAWTLNSGWNEQYF. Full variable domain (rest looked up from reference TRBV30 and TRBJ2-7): SQTIHQWPATLVQPVGSPLSLECTVEGTSNPNLYWYRQAAGRGLQLLFYSVGIGQISSEVPQNLSASRPQDRQFILSSKKLLLSDSGFYLCAWTLNSGWNEQYFGPGTRLTVT.

The DNA of the CDR3 is TGTGCCAGCAGTCAAACCGGGACCTTTGTGACGCTAGCGGGAGAAGAGACCCAGTACTTC. As protein: CASSQTGTFVTLAGEETQYF. The V gene is TRBV6-2 or TRBV6-3, the J gene TRBJ2-5, with TRBD2 matching 10 bases. The CDR3 loop spans 20 amino acids. Losses at the gene ends were 5 bases for V and 3 bases for J; bases not matched to a gene: 21. Germline lookup yields CDR1 MNHEY and CDR2 SVGEGT.

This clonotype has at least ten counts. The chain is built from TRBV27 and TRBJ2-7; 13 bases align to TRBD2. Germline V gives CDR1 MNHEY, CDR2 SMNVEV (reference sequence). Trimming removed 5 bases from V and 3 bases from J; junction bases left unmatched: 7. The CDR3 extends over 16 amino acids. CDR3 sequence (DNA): TGTGCCAGCAGTGCCGGACTAGCGGGAGTTCTCTACGAGCAGTACTTC. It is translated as CASSAGLAGVLYEQYF.

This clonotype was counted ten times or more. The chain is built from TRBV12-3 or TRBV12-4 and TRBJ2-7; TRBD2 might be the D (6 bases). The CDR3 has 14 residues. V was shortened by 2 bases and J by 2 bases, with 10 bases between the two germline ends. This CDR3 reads CASSLSGAPYEQYF. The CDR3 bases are TGTGCCAGCAGTTTATCGGGAGCCCCCTACGAGCAGTACTTC.

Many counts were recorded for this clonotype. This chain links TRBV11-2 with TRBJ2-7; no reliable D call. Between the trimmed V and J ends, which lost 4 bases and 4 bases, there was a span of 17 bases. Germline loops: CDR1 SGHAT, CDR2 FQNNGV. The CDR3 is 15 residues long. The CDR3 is CASSYQFRGEYEQYF. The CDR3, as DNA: TGTGCCAGCAGCTACCAATTCCGTGGGGAATACGAGCAGTACTTC.

The CDR3 sequence is CASSLVGLGGQPQHF. CDR3 nucleotide sequence: TGTGCCAGCAGTTTAGTTGGGTTAGGGGGTCAGCCCCAGCATTTT. The J gene is TRBJ1-5, the V gene TRBV27, with TRBD1 as a possible D gene (6 bases). Germline values: CDR1 MNHEY, CDR2 SMNVEV (reference sequence). This CDR3 spans 15 amino acids. The V end was cut by 2 bases, the J end by 6 bases, with 14 bases between.

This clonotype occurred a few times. In nucleotides, the CDR3 is TGTGCCAGCAGTGGTGCCCAGTTCTATGGCTACACCTTC. Its translation is CASSGAQFYGYTF. This chain joins TRBV2 and TRBJ1-2, with D unresolved. Germline V lookup: CDR1 SNHLY, CDR2 FYNNEI. V lost 4 bases and J 4 bases, leaving 10 bases between the germline ends. The CDR3 is made up of 13 amino acids.

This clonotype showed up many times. The CDR3 loop is CASIGGGPGNQPQHF. The CDR3 bases are TGTGCCAGCATTGGGGGGGGCCCAGGAAATCAGCCCCAGCATTTT. The chain combines TRBV28 with TRBJ1-5; D may be TRBD1 (6 bases). CDR3 length equals 15 residues. V was shortened by 7 bases and J by 4 bases, with 17 bases between the two germline ends. The germline V gene has CDR1 MDHEN and CDR2 SYDVKM.

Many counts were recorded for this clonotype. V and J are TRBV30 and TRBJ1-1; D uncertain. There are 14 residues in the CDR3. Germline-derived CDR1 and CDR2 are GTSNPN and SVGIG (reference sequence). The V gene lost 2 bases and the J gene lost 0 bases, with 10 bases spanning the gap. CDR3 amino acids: CAWSTHPMNTEAFF. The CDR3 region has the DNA TGTGCCTGGAGTACGCATCCCATGAACACTGAAGCTTTCTTT.

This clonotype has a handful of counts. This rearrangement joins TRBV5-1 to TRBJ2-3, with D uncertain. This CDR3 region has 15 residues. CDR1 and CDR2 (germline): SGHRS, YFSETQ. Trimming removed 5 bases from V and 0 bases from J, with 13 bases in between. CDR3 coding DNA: TGCGCCAGCAGTTCCGGACCCCTAAGCACAGATACGCAGTATTTT. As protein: CASSSGPLSTDTQYF.

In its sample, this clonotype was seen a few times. The CDR3 nucleotides read TGTGCCTGGAGTAGTGTCGGTAATGAAAAACTGTTTTTT. This translates into CAWSSVGNEKLFF. The gene calls are TRBV30 and TRBJ1-4; no clear D gene. V lost 2 bases and J 4 bases, leaving 8 bases between the germline ends. The germline V gene encodes CDR1 GTSNPN and CDR2 SVGIG (reference sequence). The CDR3 totals 13 residues. Supplemented by reference TRBV30 and TRBJ1-4, the full variable domain reads SQTIHQWPATLVQPVGSPLSLECTVEGTSNPNLYWYRQAAGRGLQLLFYSVGIGQISSEVPQNLSASRPQDRQFILSSKKLLLSDSGFYLCAWSSVGNEKLFFGSGTQLSVL.

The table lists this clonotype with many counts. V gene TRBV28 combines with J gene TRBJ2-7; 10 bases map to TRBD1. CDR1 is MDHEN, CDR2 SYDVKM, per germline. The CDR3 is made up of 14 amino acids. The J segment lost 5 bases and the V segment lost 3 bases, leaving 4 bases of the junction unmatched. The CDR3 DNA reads TGTGCCAGCAGTTTCGGGACAGGGGTCAACGAGCAGTACTTC. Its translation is CASSFGTGVNEQYF.

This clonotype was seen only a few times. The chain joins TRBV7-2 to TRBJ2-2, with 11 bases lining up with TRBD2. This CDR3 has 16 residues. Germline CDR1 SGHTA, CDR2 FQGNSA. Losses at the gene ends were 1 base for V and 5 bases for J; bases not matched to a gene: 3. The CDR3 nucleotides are TGTGCCAGCAGCTTAGTTGTAGCGGGGGGGACCGGGGAGCTGTTTTTT. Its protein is CASSLVVAGGTGELFF. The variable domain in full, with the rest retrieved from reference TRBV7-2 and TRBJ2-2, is GAGVSQSPSNKVTEKGKDVELRCDPISGHTALYWYRQSLGQGLEFLIYFQGNSAPDKSGLPSDRFSAERTGGSVSTLTIQRTQQEDSAVYLCASSLVVAGGTGELFFGEGSRLTVL.

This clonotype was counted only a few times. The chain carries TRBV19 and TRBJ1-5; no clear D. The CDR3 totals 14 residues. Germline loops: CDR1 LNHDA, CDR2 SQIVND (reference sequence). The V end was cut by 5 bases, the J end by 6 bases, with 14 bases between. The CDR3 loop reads CASSGSGGLQPQHF. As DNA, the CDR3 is TGTGCCAGTAGTGGGTCGGGAGGGCTTCAGCCCCAGCATTTT.

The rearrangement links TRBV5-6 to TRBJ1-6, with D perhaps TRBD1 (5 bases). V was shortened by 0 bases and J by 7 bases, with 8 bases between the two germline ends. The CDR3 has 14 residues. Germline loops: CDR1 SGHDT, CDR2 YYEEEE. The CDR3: CASSLGGANSPLHF. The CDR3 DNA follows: TGTGCCAGCAGCTTGGGGGGCGCGAATTCACCCCTCCACTTT.

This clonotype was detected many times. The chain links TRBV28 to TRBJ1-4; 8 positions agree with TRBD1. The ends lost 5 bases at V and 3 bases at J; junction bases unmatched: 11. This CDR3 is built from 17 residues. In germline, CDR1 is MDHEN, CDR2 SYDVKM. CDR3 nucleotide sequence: TGTGCCAGCAGTACAACTCAGGGGGCGCAATCTAATGAAAAACTGTTTTTT. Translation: CASSTTQGAQSNEKLFF.

For the CDR3, the DNA is TGTGCCAGCAGTTACTCGGCGACGGGGTTCGAGTTCTTC. This encodes CASSYSATGFEFF. The chain uses TRBV6-2 or TRBV6-3 and TRBJ2-1; D perhaps matches TRBD2 (5 bases). Germline lookup yields CDR1 MNHEY and CDR2 SVGEGT. V was pared by 0 bases and J by 14 bases, with 14 bases between. The CDR3 loop spans 13 amino acids.

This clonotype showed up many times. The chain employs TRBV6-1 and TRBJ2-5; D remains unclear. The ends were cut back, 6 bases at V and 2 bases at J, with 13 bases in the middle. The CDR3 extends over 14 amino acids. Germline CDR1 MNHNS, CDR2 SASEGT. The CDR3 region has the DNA TGTGCCAGCAGCTTGACACCACTACAAGAGACCCAGTACTTC. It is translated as CASSLTPLQETQYF.

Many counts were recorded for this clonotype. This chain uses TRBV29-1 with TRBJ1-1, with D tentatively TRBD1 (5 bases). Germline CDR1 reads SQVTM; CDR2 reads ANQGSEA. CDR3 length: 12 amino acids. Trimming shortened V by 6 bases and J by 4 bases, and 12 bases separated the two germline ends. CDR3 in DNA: TGCAGCGTGAGGGGAGGTGGCACTGAAGCTTTCTTT. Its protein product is CSVRGGGTEAFF. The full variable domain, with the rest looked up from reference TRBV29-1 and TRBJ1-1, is SAVISQKPSRDICQRGTSLTIQCQVDSQVTMMFWYRQQPGQSLTLIATANQGSEATYESGFVIDKFPISRPNLTFSTLTVSNMSPEDSSIYLCSVRGGGTEAFFGQGTRLTVV.

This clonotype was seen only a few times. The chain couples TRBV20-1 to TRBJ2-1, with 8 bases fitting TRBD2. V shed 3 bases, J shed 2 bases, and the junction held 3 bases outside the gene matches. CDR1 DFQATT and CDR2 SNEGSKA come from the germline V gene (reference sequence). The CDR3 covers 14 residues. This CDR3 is CSARAGGTYNEQFF. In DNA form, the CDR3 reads TGCAGTGCTAGGGCGGGAGGCACCTACAATGAGCAGTTCTTC.

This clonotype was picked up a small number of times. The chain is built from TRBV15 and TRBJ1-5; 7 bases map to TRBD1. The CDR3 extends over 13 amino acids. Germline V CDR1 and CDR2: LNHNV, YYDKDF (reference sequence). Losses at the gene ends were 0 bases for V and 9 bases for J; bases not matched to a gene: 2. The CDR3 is CATSRDQGGPQHF. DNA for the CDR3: TGTGCCACCAGCAGAGATCAGGGGGGGCCCCAGCATTTT.

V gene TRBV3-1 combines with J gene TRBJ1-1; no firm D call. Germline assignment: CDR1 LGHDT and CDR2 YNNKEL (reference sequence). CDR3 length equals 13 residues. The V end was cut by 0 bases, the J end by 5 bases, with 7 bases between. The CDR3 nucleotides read TGTGCCAGCAGCCAAGAACGGAGGACTGAAGCTTTCTTT. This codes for CASSQERRTEAFF.

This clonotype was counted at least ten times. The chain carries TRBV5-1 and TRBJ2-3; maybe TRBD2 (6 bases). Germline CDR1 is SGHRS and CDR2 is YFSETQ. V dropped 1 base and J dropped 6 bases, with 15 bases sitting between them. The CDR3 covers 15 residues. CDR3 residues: CASSLREAQGDTQYF. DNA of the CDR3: TGCGCCAGCAGCTTGAGGGAGGCCCAAGGGGATACGCAGTATTTT.

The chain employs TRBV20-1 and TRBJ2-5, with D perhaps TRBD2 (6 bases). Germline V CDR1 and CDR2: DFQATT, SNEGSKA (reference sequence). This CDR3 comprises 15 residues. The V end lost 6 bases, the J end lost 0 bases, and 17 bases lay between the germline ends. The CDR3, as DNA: TGCAGTGCACAGACGCTTCGGGGGTACCAAGAGACCCAGTACTTC. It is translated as CSAQTLRGYQETQYF.

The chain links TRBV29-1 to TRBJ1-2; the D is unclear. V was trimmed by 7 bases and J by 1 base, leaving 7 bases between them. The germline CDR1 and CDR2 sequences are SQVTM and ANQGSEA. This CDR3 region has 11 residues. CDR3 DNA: TGCAGCGGCACGGATAACTATGGCTACACCTTC. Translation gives CSGTDNYGYTF.

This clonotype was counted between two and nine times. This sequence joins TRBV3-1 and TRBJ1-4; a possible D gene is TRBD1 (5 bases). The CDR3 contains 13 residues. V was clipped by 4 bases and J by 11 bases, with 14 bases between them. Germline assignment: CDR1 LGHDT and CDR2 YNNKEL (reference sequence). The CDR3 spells CASSPQGGGKLFF. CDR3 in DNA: TGTGCCAGCAGCCCCCAGGGTGGGGGGAAACTGTTTTTT.

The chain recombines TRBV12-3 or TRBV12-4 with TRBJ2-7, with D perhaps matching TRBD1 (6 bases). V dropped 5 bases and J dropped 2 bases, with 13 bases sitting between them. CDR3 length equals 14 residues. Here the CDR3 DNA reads TGTGCCAGCAGTCCTACAGGGTTCCCCTACGAGCAGTACTTC. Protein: CASSPTGFPYEQYF.

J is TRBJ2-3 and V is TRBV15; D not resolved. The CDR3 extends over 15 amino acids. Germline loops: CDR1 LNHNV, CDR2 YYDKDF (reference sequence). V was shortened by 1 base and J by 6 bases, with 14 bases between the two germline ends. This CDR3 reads CATSRGSMIQDTQYF. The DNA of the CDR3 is TGTGCCACCAGCAGAGGCTCGATGATACAGGATACGCAGTATTTT.

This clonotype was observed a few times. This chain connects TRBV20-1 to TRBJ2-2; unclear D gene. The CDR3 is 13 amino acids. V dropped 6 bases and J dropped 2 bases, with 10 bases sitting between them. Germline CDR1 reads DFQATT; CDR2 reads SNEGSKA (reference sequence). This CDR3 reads CSARWGNTGELFF. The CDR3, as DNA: TGCAGTGCCCGGTGGGGTAACACCGGGGAGCTGTTTTTT.

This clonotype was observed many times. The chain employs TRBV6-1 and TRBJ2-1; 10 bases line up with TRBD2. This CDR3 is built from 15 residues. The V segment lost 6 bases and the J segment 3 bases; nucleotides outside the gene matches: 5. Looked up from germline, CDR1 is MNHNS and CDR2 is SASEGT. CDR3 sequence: CASSSGTSDYNEQFF. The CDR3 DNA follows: TGTGCCAGCAGCTCCGGGACTAGCGACTACAATGAGCAGTTCTTC.

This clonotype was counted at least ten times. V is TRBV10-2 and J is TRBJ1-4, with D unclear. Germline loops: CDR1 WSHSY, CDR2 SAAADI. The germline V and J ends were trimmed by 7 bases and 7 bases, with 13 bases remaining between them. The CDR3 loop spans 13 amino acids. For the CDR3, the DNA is TGCGCCAGCAAAATGGACGCGTCTGAAAAACTGTTTTTT. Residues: CASKMDASEKLFF.